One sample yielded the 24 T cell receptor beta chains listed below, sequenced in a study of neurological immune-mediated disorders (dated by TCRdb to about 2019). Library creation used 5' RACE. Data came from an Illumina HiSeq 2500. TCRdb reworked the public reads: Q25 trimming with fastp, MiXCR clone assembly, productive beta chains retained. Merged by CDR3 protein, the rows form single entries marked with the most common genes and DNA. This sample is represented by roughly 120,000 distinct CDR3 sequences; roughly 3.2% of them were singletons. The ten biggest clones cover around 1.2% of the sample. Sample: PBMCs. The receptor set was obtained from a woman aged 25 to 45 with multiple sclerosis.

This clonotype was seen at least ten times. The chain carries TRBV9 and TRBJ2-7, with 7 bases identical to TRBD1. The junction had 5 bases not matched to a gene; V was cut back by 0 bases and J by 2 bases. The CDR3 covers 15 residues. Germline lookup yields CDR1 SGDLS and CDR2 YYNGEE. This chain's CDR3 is CASSVGTGPAYEQYF. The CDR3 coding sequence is TGTGCCAGCAGCGTAGGGACAGGACCCGCCTACGAGCAGTACTTC.

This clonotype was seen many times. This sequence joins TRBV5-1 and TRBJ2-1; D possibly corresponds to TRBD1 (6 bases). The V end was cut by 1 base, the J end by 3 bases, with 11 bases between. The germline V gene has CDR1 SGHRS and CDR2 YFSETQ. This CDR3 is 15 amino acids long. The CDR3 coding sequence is TGCGCCAGCAGCTTGACAGGGCTCGGCTACAATGAGCAGTTCTTC. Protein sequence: CASSLTGLGYNEQFF.

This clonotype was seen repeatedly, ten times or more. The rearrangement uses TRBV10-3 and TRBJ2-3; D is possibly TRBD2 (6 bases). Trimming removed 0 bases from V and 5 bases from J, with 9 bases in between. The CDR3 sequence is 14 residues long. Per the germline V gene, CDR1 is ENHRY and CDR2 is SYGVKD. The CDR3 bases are TGTGCCATCAGTGAGTCGGGGGGAGGAGATACGCAGTATTTT. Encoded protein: CAISESGGGDTQYF.

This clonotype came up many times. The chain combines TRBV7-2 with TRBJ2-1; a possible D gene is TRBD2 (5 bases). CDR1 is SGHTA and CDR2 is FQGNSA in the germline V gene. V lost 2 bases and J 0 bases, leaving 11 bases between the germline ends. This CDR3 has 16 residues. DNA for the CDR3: TGTGCCAGCAGCTTACGCCCTAGCATCTCCTACAATGAGCAGTTCTTC. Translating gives CASSLRPSISYNEQFF.

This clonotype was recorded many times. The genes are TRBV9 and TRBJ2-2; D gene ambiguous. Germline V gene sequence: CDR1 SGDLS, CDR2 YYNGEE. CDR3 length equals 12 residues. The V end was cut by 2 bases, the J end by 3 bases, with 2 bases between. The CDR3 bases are TGTGCCAGCAGCGTTTACACCGGGGAGCTGTTTTTT. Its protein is CASSVYTGELFF.

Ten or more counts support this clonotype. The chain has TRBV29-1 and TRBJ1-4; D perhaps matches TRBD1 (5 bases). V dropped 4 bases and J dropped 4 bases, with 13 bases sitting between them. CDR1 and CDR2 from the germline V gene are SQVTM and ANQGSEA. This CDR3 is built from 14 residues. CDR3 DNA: TGCAGCGTTGTATCAGGGCCTCTTAATGAAAAACTGTTTTTT. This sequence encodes CSVVSGPLNEKLFF.

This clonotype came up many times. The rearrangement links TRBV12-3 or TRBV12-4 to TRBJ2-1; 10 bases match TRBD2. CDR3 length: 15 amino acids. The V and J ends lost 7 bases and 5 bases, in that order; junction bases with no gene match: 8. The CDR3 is CASIPLAGIHNEQFF. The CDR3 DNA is TGTGCCAGCATCCCACTAGCGGGGATCCACAATGAGCAGTTCTTC.

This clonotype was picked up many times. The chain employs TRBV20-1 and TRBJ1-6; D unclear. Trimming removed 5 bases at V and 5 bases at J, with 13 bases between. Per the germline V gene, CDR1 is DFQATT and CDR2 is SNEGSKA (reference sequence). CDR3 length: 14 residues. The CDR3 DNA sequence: TGCAGTGCTTCGGCCCTGGCTGATAATTCACCCCTCCACTTT. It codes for CSASALADNSPLHF.

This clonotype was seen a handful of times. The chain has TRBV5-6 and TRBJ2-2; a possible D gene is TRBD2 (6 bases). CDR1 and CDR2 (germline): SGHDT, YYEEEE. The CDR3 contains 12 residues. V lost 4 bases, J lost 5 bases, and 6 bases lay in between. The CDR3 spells CASSGGTGELFF. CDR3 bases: TGTGCCAGCAGCGGGGGGACCGGGGAGCTGTTTTTT. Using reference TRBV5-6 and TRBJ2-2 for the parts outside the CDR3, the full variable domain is DAGVTQSPTHLIKTRGQQVTLRCSPKSGHDTVSWYQQALGQGPQFIFQYYEEEERQRGNFPDRFSGHQFPNYSSELNVNALLLGDSALYLCASSGGTGELFFGEGSRLTVL.

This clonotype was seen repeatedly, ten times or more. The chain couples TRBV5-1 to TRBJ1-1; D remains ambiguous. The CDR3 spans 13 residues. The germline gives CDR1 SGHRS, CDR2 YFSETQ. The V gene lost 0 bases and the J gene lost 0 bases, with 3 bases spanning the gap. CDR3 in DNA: TGCGCCAGCAGCTTGGAAGTGAACACTGAAGCTTTCTTT. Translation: CASSLEVNTEAFF.

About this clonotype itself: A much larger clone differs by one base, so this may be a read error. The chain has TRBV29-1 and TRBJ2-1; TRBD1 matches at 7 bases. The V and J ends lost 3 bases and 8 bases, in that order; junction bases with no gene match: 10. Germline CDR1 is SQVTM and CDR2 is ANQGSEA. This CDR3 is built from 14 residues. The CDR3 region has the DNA TGCAGCGTTGACAGGGGGAAACCGCATGATGAGCAGTTCTTC. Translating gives CSVDRGKPHDEQFF.

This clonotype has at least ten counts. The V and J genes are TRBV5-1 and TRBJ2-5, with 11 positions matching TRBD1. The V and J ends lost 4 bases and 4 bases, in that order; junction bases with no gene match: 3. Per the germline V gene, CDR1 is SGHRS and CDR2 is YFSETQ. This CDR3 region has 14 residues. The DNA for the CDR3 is TGCGCCAGCAGCCCCGGGACAGGGGGAGAGACCCAGTACTTC. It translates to CASSPGTGGETQYF.

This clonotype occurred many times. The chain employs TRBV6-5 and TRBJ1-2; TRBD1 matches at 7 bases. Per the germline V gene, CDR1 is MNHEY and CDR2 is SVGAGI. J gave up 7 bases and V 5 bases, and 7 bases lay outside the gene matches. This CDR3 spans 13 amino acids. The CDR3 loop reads CASSTTGKSGYTF. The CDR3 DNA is TGTGCCAGCAGTACGACAGGGAAGAGTGGCTACACCTTC.

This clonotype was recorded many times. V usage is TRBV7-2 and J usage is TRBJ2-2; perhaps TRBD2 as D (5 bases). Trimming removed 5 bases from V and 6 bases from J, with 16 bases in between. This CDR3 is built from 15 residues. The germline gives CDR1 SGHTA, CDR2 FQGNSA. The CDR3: CASSRVAIGAGELFF. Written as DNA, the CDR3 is TGTGCCAGCAGCAGAGTAGCGATTGGGGCCGGGGAGCTGTTTTTT. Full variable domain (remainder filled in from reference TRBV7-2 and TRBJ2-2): GAGVSQSPSNKVTEKGKDVELRCDPISGHTALYWYRQSLGQGLEFLIYFQGNSAPDKSGLPSDRFSAERTGGSVSTLTIQRTQQEDSAVYLCASSRVAIGAGELFFGEGSRLTVL.

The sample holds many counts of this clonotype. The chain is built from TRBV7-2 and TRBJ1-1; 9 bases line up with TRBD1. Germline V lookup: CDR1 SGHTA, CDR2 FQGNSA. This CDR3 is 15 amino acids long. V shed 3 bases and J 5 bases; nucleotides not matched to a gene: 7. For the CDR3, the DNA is TGTGCCAGCAGCTTCCCTACAGGGGGCGCAACTGAAGCTTTCTTT. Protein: CASSFPTGGATEAFF.

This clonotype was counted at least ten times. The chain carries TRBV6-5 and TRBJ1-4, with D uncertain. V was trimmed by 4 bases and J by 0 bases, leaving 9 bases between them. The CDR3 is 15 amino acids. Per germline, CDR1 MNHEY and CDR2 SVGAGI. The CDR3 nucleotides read TGTGCCAGCAGTTCCTCGGGAGCAACTAATGAAAAACTGTTTTTT. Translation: CASSSSGATNEKLFF.

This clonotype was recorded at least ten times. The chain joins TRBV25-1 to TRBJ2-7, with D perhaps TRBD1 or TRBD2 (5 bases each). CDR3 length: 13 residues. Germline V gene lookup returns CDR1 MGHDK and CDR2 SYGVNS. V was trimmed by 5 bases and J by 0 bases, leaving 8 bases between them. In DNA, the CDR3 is TGTGCCAGCAGTCGGGACCACTCCTACGAGCAGTACTTC. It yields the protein CASSRDHSYEQYF.

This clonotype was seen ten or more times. The CDR3 sequence is CASSPKPGELFF. The CDR3, as DNA: TGTGCCAGCAGCCCTAAACCCGGGGAGCTGTTTTTT. The V gene is TRBV7-9, the J gene TRBJ2-2; no firm D call. This CDR3 is built from 12 residues. V gave up 5 bases and J gave up 6 bases, with 7 bases separating them. Per the germline V gene, CDR1 is SEHNR and CDR2 is FQNEAQ (reference sequence). Complete variable domain (other parts from reference TRBV7-9 and TRBJ2-2): DTGVSQNPRHKITKRGQNVTFRCDPISEHNRLYWYRQTLGQGPEFLTYFQNEAQLEKSRLLSDRFSAERPKGSFSTLEIQRTEQGDSAMYLCASSPKPGELFFGEGSRLTVL.

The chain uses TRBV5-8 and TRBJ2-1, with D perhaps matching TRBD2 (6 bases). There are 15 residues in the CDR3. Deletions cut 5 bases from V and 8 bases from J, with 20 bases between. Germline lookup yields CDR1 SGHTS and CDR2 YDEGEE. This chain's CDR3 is CASRFPYREMDEQFF. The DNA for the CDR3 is TGTGCCAGCAGATTCCCCTATCGGGAGATGGATGAGCAGTTCTTC. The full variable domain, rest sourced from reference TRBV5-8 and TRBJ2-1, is EAGVTQSPTHLIKTRGQQATLRCSPISGHTSVYWYQQALGLGLQFLLWYDEGEERNRGNFPPRFSGRQFPNYSSELNVNALELEDSALYLCASRFPYREMDEQFFGPGTRLTVL.

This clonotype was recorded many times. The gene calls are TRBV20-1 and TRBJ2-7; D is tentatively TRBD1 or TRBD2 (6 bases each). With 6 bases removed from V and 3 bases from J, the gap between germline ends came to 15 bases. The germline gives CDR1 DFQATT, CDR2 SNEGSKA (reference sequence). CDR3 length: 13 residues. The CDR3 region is CSAGGLRRYEQYF. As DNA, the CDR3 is TGCAGTGCCGGGGGCCTCCGGCGCTACGAGCAGTACTTC.

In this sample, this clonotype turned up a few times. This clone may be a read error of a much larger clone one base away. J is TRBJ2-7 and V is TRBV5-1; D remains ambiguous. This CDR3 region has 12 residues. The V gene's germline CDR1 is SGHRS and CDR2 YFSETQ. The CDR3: CASSLAYGEKYF. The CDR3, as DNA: TGCGCCAGCAGCTTGGCCTATGGCGAGAAGTACTTC.

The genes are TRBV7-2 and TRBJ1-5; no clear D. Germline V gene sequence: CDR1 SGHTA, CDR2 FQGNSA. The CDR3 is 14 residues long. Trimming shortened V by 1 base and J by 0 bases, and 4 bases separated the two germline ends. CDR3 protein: CASSLEYSNQPQHF. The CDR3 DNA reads TGTGCCAGCAGCTTAGAATATAGCAATCAGCCCCAGCATTTT.

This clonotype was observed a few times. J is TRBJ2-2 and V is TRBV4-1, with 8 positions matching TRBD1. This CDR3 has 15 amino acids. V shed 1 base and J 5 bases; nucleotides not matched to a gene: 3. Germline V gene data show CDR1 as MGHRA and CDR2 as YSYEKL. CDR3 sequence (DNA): TGCGCCAGCAGCCAAGGGACAGGGTTTACCGGGGAGCTGTTTTTT. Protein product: CASSQGTGFTGELFF.

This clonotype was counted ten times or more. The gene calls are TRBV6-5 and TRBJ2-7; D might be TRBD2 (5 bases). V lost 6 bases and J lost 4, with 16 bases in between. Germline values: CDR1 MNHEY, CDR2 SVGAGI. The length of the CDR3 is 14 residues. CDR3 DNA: TGTGCCAGCAGCCGGGGTATGGGTGGTTACGAGCAGTACTTC. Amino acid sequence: CASSRGMGGYEQYF.